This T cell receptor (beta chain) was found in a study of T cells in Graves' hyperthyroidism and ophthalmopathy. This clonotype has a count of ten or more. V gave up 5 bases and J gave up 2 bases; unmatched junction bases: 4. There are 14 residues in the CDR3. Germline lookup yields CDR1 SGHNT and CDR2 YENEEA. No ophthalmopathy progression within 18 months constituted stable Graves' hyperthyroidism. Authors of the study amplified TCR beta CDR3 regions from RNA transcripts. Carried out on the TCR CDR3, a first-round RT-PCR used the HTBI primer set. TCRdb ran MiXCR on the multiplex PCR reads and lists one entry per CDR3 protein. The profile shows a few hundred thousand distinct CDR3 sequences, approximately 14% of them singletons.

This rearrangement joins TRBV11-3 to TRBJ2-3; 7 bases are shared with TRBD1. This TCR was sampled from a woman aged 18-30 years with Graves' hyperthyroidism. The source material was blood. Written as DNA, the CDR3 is TGTGCCAGCAGCCCCGGGACAGACACAGATACGCAGTATTTT. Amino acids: CASSPGTDTDTQYF.